This T cell receptor beta chain is drawn from a study of regulatory T cells in long-lasting Graves disease. Time point noted: newly diagnosed GD, antithyroid drugs for less than 3 months. Generation of the TCR library employed RNA extracted from PBMCs. Germline V gene sequence: CDR1 DFQATT, CDR2 SNEGSKA (reference sequence). V lost 2 bases, J lost 3 bases, and 9 bases stayed unmatched. The CDR3 spans 17 residues. Study-level points and caveats: Persistent disease preferred TRBV28, TRBJ1-2 and TRBJ2-5; new disease, TRBV20-1 and TRBJ2-1.

Details on this clonotype: No antigen is known for it.

TCR beta libraries were built with iRepertoire HTBI primers and Arm-PCR of CDR3 regions. TCRdb redid the calling of the multiplex PCR reads with MiXCR, one entry per CDR3 protein. The sample includes approximately 390,000 distinct CDR3 sequences, 15% to 20% of them seen just once. These data are also associated with another study on T cells in Graves' hyperthyroidism and ophthalmopathy.

This material consisted of peripheral blood mononuclear cells (PBMCs), taken at new diagnosis, from a patient treated with antithyroid drugs. The sequence came from a woman between 18 and 29 years old with Graves disease. The V call is TRBV20-1, the J call TRBJ2-3, with 12 bases that match TRBD2. CDR3 DNA: TGCAGTGCTAGACCATTGGTAACTAGCGGGAGGACAGATACGCAGTATTTT. Its protein is CSARPLVTSGRTDTQYF.